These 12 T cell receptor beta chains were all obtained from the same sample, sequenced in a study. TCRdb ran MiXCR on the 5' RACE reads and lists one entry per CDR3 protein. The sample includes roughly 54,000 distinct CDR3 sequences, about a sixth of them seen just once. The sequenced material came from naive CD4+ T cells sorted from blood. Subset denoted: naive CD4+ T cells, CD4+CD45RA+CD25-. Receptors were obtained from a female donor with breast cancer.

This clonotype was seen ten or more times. CDR3 protein: CASSYGEGNRYSPLHF. The CDR3 bases are TGTGCCAGCAGTTATGGGGAAGGGAACCGTTATTCACCCCTCCACTTT. The V call is TRBV6-5, the J call TRBJ1-6; D gene unclear. CDR1 MNHEY and CDR2 SVGAGI come from the germline V gene. Trimming left V 3 bases short and J 8 bases short, with 17 bases between. This CDR3 has 16 residues.

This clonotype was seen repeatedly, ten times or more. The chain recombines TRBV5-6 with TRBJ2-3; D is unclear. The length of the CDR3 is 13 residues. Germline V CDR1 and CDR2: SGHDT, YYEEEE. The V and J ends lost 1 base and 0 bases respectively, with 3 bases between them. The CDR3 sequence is CASSLRSTDTQYF. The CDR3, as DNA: TGTGCCAGCAGCTTGCGGAGCACAGATACGCAGTATTTT. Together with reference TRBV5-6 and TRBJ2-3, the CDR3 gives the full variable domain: DAGVTQSPTHLIKTRGQQVTLRCSPKSGHDTVSWYQQALGQGPQFIFQYYEEEERQRGNFPDRFSGHQFPNYSSELNVNALLLGDSALYLCASSLRSTDTQYFGPGTRLTVL.

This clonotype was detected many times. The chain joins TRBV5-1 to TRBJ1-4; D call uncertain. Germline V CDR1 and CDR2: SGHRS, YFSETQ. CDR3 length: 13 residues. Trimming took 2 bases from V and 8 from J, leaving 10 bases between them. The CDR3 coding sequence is TGCGCCAGCAGCTTCACGCCCCAGGAAAAACTGTTTTTT. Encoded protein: CASSFTPQEKLFF.

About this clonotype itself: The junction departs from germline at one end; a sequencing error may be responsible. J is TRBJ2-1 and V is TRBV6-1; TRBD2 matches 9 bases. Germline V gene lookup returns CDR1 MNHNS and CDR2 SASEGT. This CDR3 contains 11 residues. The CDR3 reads CATTRAGGPLF. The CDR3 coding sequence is TGTGCCACCACCCGGGCGGGAGGGCCACTCTTC.

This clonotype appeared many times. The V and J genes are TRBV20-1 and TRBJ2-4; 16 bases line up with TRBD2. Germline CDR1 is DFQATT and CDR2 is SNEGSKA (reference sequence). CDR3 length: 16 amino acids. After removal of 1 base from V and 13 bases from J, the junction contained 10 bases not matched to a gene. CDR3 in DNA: TGCAGTGCTAGAGTGTCGGGGACTAGCGGGAGGGAGAAACAGTACTTC. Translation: CSARVSGTSGREKQYF.

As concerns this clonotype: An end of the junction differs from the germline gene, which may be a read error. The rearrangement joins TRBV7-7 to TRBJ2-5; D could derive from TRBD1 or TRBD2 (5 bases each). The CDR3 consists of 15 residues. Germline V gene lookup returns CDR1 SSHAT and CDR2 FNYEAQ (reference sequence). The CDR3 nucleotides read TGCGCTAGCAGCTTAGACTGTGCAGGGCGGGAGACCCAGTACTTC. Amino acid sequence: CASSLDCAGRETQYF.

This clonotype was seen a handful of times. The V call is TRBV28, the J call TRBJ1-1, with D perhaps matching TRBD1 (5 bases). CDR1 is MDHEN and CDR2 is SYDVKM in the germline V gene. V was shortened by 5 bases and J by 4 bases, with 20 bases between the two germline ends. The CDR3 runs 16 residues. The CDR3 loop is CASSGGTRRPLTEAFF. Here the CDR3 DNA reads TGTGCCAGCAGTGGAGGGACTCGCCGGCCCCTCACTGAAGCTTTCTTT.

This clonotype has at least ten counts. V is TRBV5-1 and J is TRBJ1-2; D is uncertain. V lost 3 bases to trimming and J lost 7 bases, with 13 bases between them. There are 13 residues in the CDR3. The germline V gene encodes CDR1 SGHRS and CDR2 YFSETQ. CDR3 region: CASSSPYSSGYTF. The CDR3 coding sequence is TGCGCCAGCAGCTCACCGTACAGTTCTGGCTACACCTTC.

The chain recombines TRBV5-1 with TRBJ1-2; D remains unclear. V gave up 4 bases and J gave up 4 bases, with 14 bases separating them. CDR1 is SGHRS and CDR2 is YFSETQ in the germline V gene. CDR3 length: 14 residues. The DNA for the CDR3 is TGCGCCAGCAGCGCGTCCCTTGCGGGCTATGGCTACACCTTC. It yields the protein CASSASLAGYGYTF.

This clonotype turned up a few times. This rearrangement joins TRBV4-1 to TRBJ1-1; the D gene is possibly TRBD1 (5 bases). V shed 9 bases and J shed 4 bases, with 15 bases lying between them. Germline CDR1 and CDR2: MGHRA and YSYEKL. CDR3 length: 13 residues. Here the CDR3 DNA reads TGCGCCAGTTCAGTAAGGGGAACCACTGAAGCTTTCTTT. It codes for CASSVRGTTEAFF.

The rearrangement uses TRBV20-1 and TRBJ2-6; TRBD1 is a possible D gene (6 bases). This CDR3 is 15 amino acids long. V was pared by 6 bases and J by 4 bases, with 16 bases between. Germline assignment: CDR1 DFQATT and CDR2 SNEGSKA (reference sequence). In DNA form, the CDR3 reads TGCAGTGCCCGTCCCACAGGGTCCGGGGCCAACGTCCTGACTTTC. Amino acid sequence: CSARPTGSGANVLTF.

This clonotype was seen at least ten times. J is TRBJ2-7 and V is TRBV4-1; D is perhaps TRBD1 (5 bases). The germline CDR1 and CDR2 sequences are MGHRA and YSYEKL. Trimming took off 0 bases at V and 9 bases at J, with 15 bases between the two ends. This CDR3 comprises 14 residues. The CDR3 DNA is TGCGCCAGCAGCCAAGACCCAGGGTGGACGGTGCAGTACTTC. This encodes CASSQDPGWTVQYF.